The entry below describes one T cell receptor (beta chain). Its cognate antigen is unknown. The CDR3 has 17 residues. Trimming took off 7 bases at V and 0 bases at J, with 19 bases between the two ends. CDR1 and CDR2 from the germline V gene are MNHEY and SVGAGI. The data stem from a study of spatial heterogeneity in lung cancer. Study background: Patients with untreated early-stage non-small cell lung cancer, numbering around 72, were the donors. Overall study results and limits: In blood, ubiquitous expanded tumor TCRs appeared more at resection than follow-up.

Individual TCR cDNA molecules each bore their own unique molecular identifier. TCRdb independently ran MiXCR on the 5' RACE reads; one entry per CDR3 protein. The profile shows under 75,000 distinct CDR3 sequences, roughly 8.9% of them singletons. The time point was: blood at routine non-recurrence follow-up after resection. Whole RNA obtained from tumor, nontumor lung or frozen PBMC underwent sequencing without sorting. This receptor was taken from a female donor with early-stage non-small cell lung cancer. The chain carries TRBV6-5 and TRBJ1-5; a possible D gene is TRBD1 (5 bases). This sample comprised PBMCs, obtained at follow-up. The CDR3: CASTSLAGRGSNQPQHF. In DNA form, the CDR3 reads TGTGCCAGCACCAGTCTTGCGGGGCGGGGTAGCAATCAGCCCCAGCATTTT.